The next 20 T cell receptor beta chains were all read from a single sample in a study of shared clonotypes between healthy human individuals. Terminally differentiated effector memory CD45RA+ cells were excluded from the naive CD8 cells, which were CD45RO-negative and positively selected for CCR7. Repertoires were generated with immunoSEQ multiplex PCR, while TCRdb's copy carries only in-frame clones and drops some. This table holds hundreds of thousands of clones, 92% found once. The sample comprised naive CD8+ T cells sorted from blood. These receptors all stem from a man aged 30 to 39 in good health.

The rearrangement uses TRBV29-1 and TRBJ1-1; no clear D gene. Trimming left V 3 bases short and J 5 bases short, with 7 bases between. Germline CDR1 SQVTM, CDR2 ANQGSEA. The CDR3 is 11 amino acids. CDR3 in amino acids: CSVEAGTEAFF. CDR3 DNA sequence: TGCAGCGTTGAGGCGGGAACTGAAGCTTTCTTT.

At least ten counts were recorded for this clone. This CDR3 reads CASSETSGSYNEQFF. CDR3 bases: TGTGCCAGCAGTGAGACTAGCGGCTCCTACAATGAGCAGTTCTTC. The genes are TRBV6-1 and TRBJ2-1, with 9 positions matching TRBD2. Looked up from germline, CDR1 is MNHNS and CDR2 is SASEGT. The length of the CDR3 is 15 residues. The trim removed 3 bases at V and 0 bases at J, leaving 0 bases unmatched.

The rearrangement joins TRBV25-1 to TRBJ2-2; TRBD1 or TRBD2 may be the D gene (5 bases each). V lost 6 bases and J 3 bases, leaving 5 bases between the germline ends. Germline values: CDR1 MGHDK, CDR2 SYGVNS. The CDR3 is 12 residues long. CDR3 in amino acids: CASRGDTGELFF. Written as DNA, the CDR3 is TGTGCCAGCAGGGGGGACACCGGGGAGCTGTTTTTT.

The V and J genes are TRBV10-3 and TRBJ2-7, with 9 bases that match TRBD2. This CDR3 contains 17 residues. J gave up 4 bases and V 0 bases, and 10 bases lay outside the gene matches. Germline V gives CDR1 ENHRY, CDR2 SYGVKD. CDR3 in DNA: TGTGCCATCAGTGAGTCGACGATAGCGGGGGAAACTTACGAGCAGTACTTC. Protein product: CAISESTIAGETYEQYF.

The CDR3, as DNA: TGTGCCAGTAGTTGGCGGGATGAGCAGTTCTTC. This codes for CASSWRDEQFF. This rearrangement joins TRBV19 to TRBJ2-1; D possibly corresponds to TRBD2 (5 bases). The CDR3 consists of 11 residues. V lost 5 bases and J lost 8, with 7 bases in between. The V gene's germline CDR1 is LNHDA and CDR2 SQIVND (reference sequence).

The V and J genes are TRBV4-3 and TRBJ2-1; a possible D gene is TRBD2 (6 bases). Germline V gene data show CDR1 as LGHNA and CDR2 as YSLEER. The CDR3 has 16 amino acids. V was cut by 0 bases and J by 6 bases, with 15 bases left in between. The CDR3 sequence is CASSQDLGLYSNEQFF. In DNA, the CDR3 is TGCGCCAGCAGCCAAGATCTAGGACTATACTCCAATGAGCAGTTCTTC.

A note on this clone: Within the sample, other DNA sequences also encode this same CDR3. This rearrangement joins TRBV27 to TRBJ2-7; tentatively, D is TRBD2 (5 bases). The CDR3 is made up of 14 amino acids. Trimming removed 2 bases at V and 4 bases at J, with 12 bases between. CDR1 and CDR2 from the germline V gene are MNHEY and SMNVEV (reference sequence). CDR3 protein: CASSLLGGAYEQYF. The CDR3 DNA reads TGTGCCAGCAGTTTACTTGGAGGAGCGTACGAGCAGTACTTC.

This chain uses TRBV21-1 with TRBJ2-7; TRBD1, the table's D call, lacks a check against the DNA. TRBV21-1 is recorded as a pseudogene. The CDR3 totals 16 residues. This chain's CDR3 is CASSKNQTGWFYEQYF. CDR3 DNA sequence: TGTGCCAGCAGCAAGAATCAGACAGGGTGGTTCTACGAGCAGTACTTC.

The chain combines TRBV6-1 with TRBJ1-1; the D gene is possibly TRBD1 (6 bases). This CDR3 is 15 amino acids long. V was shortened by 5 bases and J by 0 bases, with 13 bases between the two germline ends. CDR1 MNHNS and CDR2 SASEGT come from the germline V gene. The DNA of the CDR3 is TGTGCCAGCAGTCCGGGCAGGGGAATGAACACTGAAGCTTTCTTT. This encodes CASSPGRGMNTEAFF.

The chain joins TRBV29-1 to TRBJ2-7, with D perhaps TRBD2 (5 bases). The CDR3 is 15 residues long. V was trimmed by 0 bases and J by 3 bases, leaving 15 bases between them. The V gene's germline CDR1 is SQVTM and CDR2 ANQGSEA. In DNA form, the CDR3 reads TGCAGCGTTGAAGATACGCGGGCCGCCCACTACGAGCAGTACTTC. It yields the protein CSVEDTRAAHYEQYF.

The chain carries TRBV5-1 and TRBJ2-7; TRBD2 matches at 9 bases. Germline-derived CDR1 and CDR2 are SGHRS and YFSETQ. With 0 bases clipped from V and 4 bases from J, the junction kept 11 bases outside the gene matches. The CDR3 is made up of 17 amino acids. The CDR3 DNA is TGCGCCAGCAGCTTGGTAAGACCGGGACTAGCCCAATACGAGCAGTACTTC. This translates into CASSLVRPGLAQYEQYF.

This clone has at least ten counts. In the same sample, other DNA sequences code for this CDR3. V gene TRBV6-4 combines with J gene TRBJ2-3; 10 nucleotides align to TRBD2. Germline V gene sequence: CDR1 MRHNA, CDR2 SNTAGT. The CDR3 has 15 residues. V gave up 4 bases and J gave up 1 base; unmatched junction bases: 2. CDR3 region: CASSAGTSGTDTQYF. The CDR3, as DNA: TGTGCCAGCAGTGCCGGGACTAGCGGCACAGATACGCAGTATTTT.

The chain links TRBV28 to TRBJ2-3, with D possibly being TRBD2 (6 bases). Germline loops: CDR1 MDHEN, CDR2 SYDVKM. This CDR3 comprises 15 residues. The V end was cut by 7 bases, the J end by 2 bases, with 16 bases between. The CDR3 here is CASTQLPGLTDTQYF. The DNA for the CDR3 is TGTGCCAGCACCCAGCTCCCGGGACTCACAGATACGCAGTATTTT.

The chain recombines TRBV18 with TRBJ2-1; perhaps D is TRBD1 or TRBD2 (5 bases each). V shed 4 bases and J shed 8 bases, with 6 bases lying between them. This CDR3 comprises 11 residues. The germline V gene encodes CDR1 KGHSH and CDR2 LQKENI. In DNA, the CDR3 is TGTGCCAGCTCACTGGGGGATGAGCAGTTCTTC. It translates to CASSLGDEQFF.

The CDR3: CASSIGVGELAERSYEQYF. The CDR3 DNA reads as TGTGCCAGTAGTATAGGAGTCGGGGAACTAGCGGAGCGGTCCTACGAGCAGTACTTC. The rearrangement joins TRBV19 to TRBJ2-7, with TRBD2 matching 8 bases. The CDR3 runs to 19 residues. V was pared by 1 base and J by 1 base, with 15 bases of the junction left unmatched. Germline CDR1 reads LNHDA; CDR2 reads SQIVND (reference sequence). The complete variable domain, with remaining parts taken from reference TRBV19 and TRBJ2-7, reads DGGITQSPKYLFRKEGQNVTLSCEQNLNHDAMYWYRQDPGQGLRLIYYSQIVNDFQKGDIAEGYSVSREKKESFPLTVTSAQKNPTAFYLCASSIGVGELAERSYEQYFGPGTRLTVT.

The chain recombines TRBV11-2 with TRBJ2-5; TRBD1 is a possible D gene (7 bases). This CDR3 region has 14 residues. Germline CDR1 SGHAT, CDR2 FQNNGV. V lost 0 bases and J 5 bases, leaving 10 bases between the germline ends. In DNA form, the CDR3 reads TGTGCCAGCAGCTTAGACCCAGGGGGGGAGACCCAGTACTTC. Translated, it gives CASSLDPGGETQYF.

This sequence joins TRBV6-5 and TRBJ1-1; D uncertain. The germline gives CDR1 MNHEY, CDR2 SVGAGI. V dropped 6 bases and J dropped 2 bases, with 7 bases sitting between them. This CDR3 has 12 amino acids. The CDR3, as DNA: TGTGCCAGCAGAGACACAAACACTGAAGCTTTCTTT. Its translation: CASRDTNTEAFF.

V is TRBV4-3 and J is TRBJ1-2; D is ambiguous. Trimming left V 5 bases short and J 5 bases short, with 15 bases between. CDR1 LGHNA and CDR2 YSLEER come from the germline V gene. The CDR3 is 14 amino acids. In nucleotides, the CDR3 is TGCGCCAGCAGCGACGATATCAAGGGATATGGCTACACCTTC. This sequence encodes CASSDDIKGYGYTF.

The CDR3 region has the DNA TGTGCCAGCAGTCAGGGGCAGCAGCCCCAGCATTTT. Amino acid sequence: CASSQGQQPQHF. The rearrangement links TRBV6-1 to TRBJ1-5; D is possibly TRBD1 (6 bases). The germline CDR1 and CDR2 sequences are MNHNS and SASEGT. V was pared by 5 bases and J by 7 bases, with 9 bases between. The CDR3 contains 12 residues.

This chain uses TRBV18 with TRBJ1-4; D is ambiguous. The CDR3 contains 13 residues. Germline CDR1 reads KGHSH; CDR2 reads LQKENI. Trimming pared 8 bases from V and 4 bases from J, leaving 11 bases between. CDR3 in amino acids: CASPSPHNEKLFF. Here the CDR3 DNA reads TGTGCCAGCCCGTCGCCCCATAATGAAAAACTGTTTTTT.